This T cell receptor beta chain is from a study of T-cell reconstitution after alpha-beta-depleted transplantation in children. Points from the study as a whole: After transplant, at about two months, alpha-beta T cells were reportedly derived from several hundred expanded graft clones. It was newly produced T cells that mostly accounted for T-cell counts and diversity one year after transplant.

Library preparation (for TCRbeta) was performed with unique molecular identifiers. Each CDR3 protein is one row after TCRdb ran MiXCR on the PCR reads. The sample has around 580,000 distinct CDR3 sequences; about a quarter are singletons. The table lists this clonotype with a count of one. Its antigen is not known. The junction had 5 bases not matched to a gene; V was cut back by 4 bases and J by 7 bases. Germline V gene sequence: CDR1 KGHSH, CDR2 LQKENI. The CDR3 contains 15 residues. The chain has TRBV18 and TRBJ2-1; 12 bases are shared with TRBD2. This TCR came from a boy in the first two years of life with Wiskott-Aldrich syndrome, due to receive a stem cell transplant. Sequences were derived from PBMCs, sampled before TCRalphabeta/CD19-depleted stem cell transplant. The CDR3 spells CASSLTSGRKNEQFF. CDR3 coding DNA: TGTGCCAGCTCACTAACTAGCGGGAGGAAGAATGAGCAGTTCTTC.